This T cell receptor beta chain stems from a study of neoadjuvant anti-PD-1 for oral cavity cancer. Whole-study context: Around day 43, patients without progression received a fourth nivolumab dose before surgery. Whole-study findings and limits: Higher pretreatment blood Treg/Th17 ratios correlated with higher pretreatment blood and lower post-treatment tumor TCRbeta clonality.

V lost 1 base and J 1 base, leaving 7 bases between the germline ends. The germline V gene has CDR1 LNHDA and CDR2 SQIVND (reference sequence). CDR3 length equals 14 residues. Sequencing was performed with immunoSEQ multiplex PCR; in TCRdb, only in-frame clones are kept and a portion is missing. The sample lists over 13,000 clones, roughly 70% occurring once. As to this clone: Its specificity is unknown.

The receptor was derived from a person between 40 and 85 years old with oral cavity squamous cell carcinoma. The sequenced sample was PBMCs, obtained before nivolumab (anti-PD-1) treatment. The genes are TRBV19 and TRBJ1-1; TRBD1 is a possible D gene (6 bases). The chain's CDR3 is CASSIGTANTEAFF. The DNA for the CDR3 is TGTGCCAGTAGTATAGGGACAGCGAACACTGAAGCTTTCTTT.